This T cell receptor (beta chain) was identified during a study of regulatory T cells in long-lasting Graves disease. The overall study: Antithyroid drugs had been given to newly diagnosed Graves' patients for under 3 months.

There are many counts of this clonotype. Its target is unknown. Germline CDR1 is MNHNS and CDR2 is SASEGT. This CDR3 region has 15 residues. V lost 7 bases and J lost 8, with 23 bases in between. General study results and limits: Persistent disease samples used TRBV28, TRBJ1-2 and TRBJ2-5 preferentially.

Construction of TCR beta libraries relied on iRepertoire HTBI primers and on Arm-PCR targeting CDR3 regions. The authors' processing: Looking across samples, the authors found some 67 TRBV and some 13 TRBJ segments. Each CDR3 protein gets one entry after TCRdb re-called the multiplex PCR reads with MiXCR. The V and J calls come from TCRdb's annotation, not from the publication. This sample has 300,000 to 400,000 distinct CDR3 sequences, with about a sixth found just once. The time point was: newly diagnosed GD, antithyroid drugs for less than 3 months. PBMC-derived RNA was used for the TCR library. The material sequenced was peripheral blood mononuclear cells (PBMCs), taken at new diagnosis, from a patient treated with antithyroid drugs. V gene TRBV6-1 combines with J gene TRBJ1-2, with D maybe TRBD1 (6 bases). The receptor comes from a female donor with Graves disease. The CDR3 loop is CASTSPGHSGRGYTF. The CDR3 nucleotides are TGTGCCAGCACCTCACCGGGACACTCCGGTCGAGGCTACACCTTC.